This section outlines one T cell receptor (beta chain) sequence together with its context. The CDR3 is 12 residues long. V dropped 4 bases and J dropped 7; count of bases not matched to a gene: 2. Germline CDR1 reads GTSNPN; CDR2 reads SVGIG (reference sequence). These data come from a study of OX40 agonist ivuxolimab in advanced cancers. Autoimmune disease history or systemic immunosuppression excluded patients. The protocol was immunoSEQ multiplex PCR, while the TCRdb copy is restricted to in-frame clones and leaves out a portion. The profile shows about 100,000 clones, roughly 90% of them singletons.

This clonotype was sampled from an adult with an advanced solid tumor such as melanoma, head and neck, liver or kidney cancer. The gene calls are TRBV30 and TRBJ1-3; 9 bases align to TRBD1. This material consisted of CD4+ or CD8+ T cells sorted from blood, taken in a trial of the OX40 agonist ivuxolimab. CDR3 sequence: CAWTTGGNTIYF. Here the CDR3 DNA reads TGTGCCTGGACGACAGGGGGGAACACCATATATTTT.